This T cell receptor (beta chain) was identified during a study of identical twins. This clonotype was picked up a small number of times. The antigen is not known. Per germline, CDR1 ENHRY and CDR2 SYGVKD. The CDR3 runs 16 residues. Trimming shortened V by 3 bases and J by 0 bases, and 15 bases separated the two germline ends. Regarding the study as a whole: Invariant cells of the MAIT and iNKT types might have partly distorted the zero-insertion analyses.

A single record per CDR3 protein comes from TCRdb applying MiXCR to the 5' RACE reads. The sample yields nearly 200,000 distinct CDR3 sequences, about 16% seen once. This sample was shared with a second study, whose subject was T cells expressing NK-cell markers.

The chain employs TRBV10-3 and TRBJ2-7; maybe TRBD1 (6 bases). The sequence came from a woman younger than 30 in good health. The source material was CD8+ T cells sorted from blood. The CDR3 DNA follows: TGTGCCATCAGTGAACCCGGGACAAGAGACTCCTACGAGCAGTACTTC. Protein product: CAISEPGTRDSYEQYF.